This T cell receptor (beta chain) came from a study of cytomegalovirus exposure and HLA in healthy donors. PCR used 60 Vbeta primers and 13 Jbeta primers. The method was immunoSEQ multiplex PCR; TCRdb's version includes in-frame clones alone and lacks a portion of them. The sample has more than 130,000 clones, around 85% seen once. Points from the study as a whole: Follow-up analysis later connected one missense variant in DCLRE1C with trimming of TCR beta V- and J-genes. Reports indicate that TCR beta sequences accurately predicted the HLA-A and HLA-B alleles of most subjects. Investigators reported around 150 TCR beta chains as tied to cytomegalovirus.

About this clone: The antigen is unknown.

The CDR3 has 15 amino acids. Germline V gene sequence: CDR1 KGHSH, CDR2 LQKENI. The V and J ends lost 5 bases and 3 bases, in that order; junction bases with no gene match: 8. Input material: PBMCs. V usage is TRBV18 and J usage is TRBJ2-7; 9 nucleotides line up with TRBD1. The source is a man between 40 and 49 years old in good health and CMV-seropositive. CDR3 in DNA: TGTGCCAGCTCAGGGACGACAGGGGGGGACTACGAGCAGTACTTC. This encodes CASSGTTGGDYEQYF.